This TCR beta chain was retrieved from a study of beta chain features in type 1 diabetes. Background on the study: Patients and healthy donors were similar in age, gender and cell yields.

The isolated RNA, all of it, was reverse transcribed, so expressed TCRB transcripts were what got sequenced. The assay was immunoSEQ multiplex PCR, and TCRdb's table has in-frame clones only and misses some. The table has about 290,000 clones, 8% seen once. Study-wide points: A PCR bias possibly favoring shorter templates would apply equally to patients and controls. VDJ junctions from patients with type 1 diabetes contained fewer insertions and more deletions.

In the case of this clone: Its antigen is not identified.

The material sequenced was central memory CD4+ T cells from blood. This TCR was recovered from a woman aged 18-30 years in good health.

CDR3 nucleotides: TGTGCCAGCAGTGAATCCCGTGAACAGTACTTC. This codes for CASSESREQYF. V gene TRBV2 combines with J gene TRBJ2-7; unclear D gene. Germline assignment: CDR1 SNHLY and CDR2 FYNNEI. The CDR3 runs to 11 residues. Trimming removed 2 bases from V and 10 bases from J, with 9 bases in between.